Reported below is one TCR beta chain. As yet, its antigen is unknown. The record originates from a study of T cell responses to AZD1222 COVID-19 vaccine. Whole-study results and caveats: Unmutated regions of variants are reportedly targeted by nearly half of spike-specific TCRs. Donors were mostly white British, more females; clonal diversity possibly underestimated. Only 5 or 6 individuals given AZD1222 were seropositive at baseline.

Libraries were prepared by immunoSEQ multiplex PCR; TCRdb keeps only in-frame clonotypes and omits some of them. The data hold about 120,000 clones, with more than 80% observed a single time. Trimming took 1 base from V and 5 from J, leaving 6 bases between them. The length of the CDR3 is 12 residues. Germline assignment: CDR1 SGHVS and CDR2 FQNEAQ. The sample here was peripheral blood, taken on day 0 of AZD1222 vaccination. This chain connects TRBV7-8 to TRBJ2-7; no definite D call. The receptor comes from an adult in good health. The CDR3 here is CASSLVRDEQYF. CDR3 nucleotide sequence: TGTGCCAGCAGCTTAGTTCGGGACGAGCAGTACTTC. Variable domain in full (rest from reference TRBV7-8 and TRBJ2-7): GAGVSQSPRYKVAKRGQDVALRCDPISGHVSLFWYQQALGQGPEFLTYFQNEAQLDKSGLPSDRFFAERPEGSVSTLKIQRTQQEDSAVYLCASSLVRDEQYFGPGTRLTVT.